This passage covers 26 T cell receptor beta chains from one sample sequenced in a study of T cell repertoires in cytomegalovirus infection. One entry per CDR3 protein, called by TCRdb with MiXCR from the reads. Here the sample spans about 450,000 distinct CDR3 sequences, under 40% being singletons. The sequenced material came from PBMCs. The origin of the receptors is a human donor in good health (CMV status not recorded). Some clones in this sample may be carry-over from other donors' samples.

This clonotype appeared many times. The V call is TRBV7-2, the J call TRBJ2-7; D may correspond to TRBD1 or TRBD2 (6 bases each). Germline CDR1 is SGHTA and CDR2 is FQGNSA. V was trimmed by 6 bases and J by 6 bases, leaving 18 bases between them. This CDR3 comprises 14 residues. In DNA, the CDR3 is TGTGCCAGCAGATCCGTGGAGGGGGACCGCGAGCAGTACTTC. Its protein is CASRSVEGDREQYF.

Points on this clonotype: The CDR3 ends on some other residue instead of the conserved phenylalanine or tryptophan, so this is likely a read error. The J gene is TRBJ2-1, the V gene TRBV7-2; D is perhaps TRBD1 or TRBD2 (5 bases each). The germline V and J ends were trimmed by 5 bases and 9 bases, with 20 bases remaining between them. The CDR3 has 15 amino acids. Germline CDR1 and CDR2: SGHTA and FQGNSA. CDR3 DNA sequence: TGTGCCAGCAGCGCCCCCGGACCCGGGACGTCTGAGCAGTTCTGC. Encoded protein: CASSAPGPGTSEQFC.

The V and J genes are TRBV27 and TRBJ2-3; either TRBD1 or TRBD2 may supply D (5 bases each). V dropped 1 base and J dropped 5 bases, with 16 bases sitting between them. The CDR3 consists of 16 residues. The germline gives CDR1 MNHEY, CDR2 SMNVEV (reference sequence). CDR3 nucleotide sequence: TGTGCCAGCAGTTTATATTGGCAGGGACCGCAAGATACGCAGTATTTT. Translating it yields CASSLYWQGPQDTQYF.

As regards this clonotype: Given a much more abundant clone one base away, this may be a read error. The chain uses TRBV12-3 or TRBV12-4 and TRBJ1-2; D possibly corresponds to TRBD1 (5 bases). The CDR3 has 14 amino acids. V was clipped by 4 bases and J by 4 bases, with 13 bases between them. CDR3 loop: CASSSGRATYGYTF. CDR3 bases: TGTGCCAGCAGTTCGGGACGGGCAACCTATGGCTACACCTTC.

A note on this clonotype: This likely comes from a read error, as the CDR3 has no conserved phenylalanine or tryptophan at its end. The chain employs TRBV18 and TRBJ2-1, with unresolved D. The CDR3 runs to 14 residues. Germline V gene sequence: CDR1 KGHSH, CDR2 LQKENI. V was trimmed by 1 base and J by 7 bases, leaving 11 bases between them. CDR3 region: CASSPLGYPNEQFL. CDR3 DNA sequence: TGTGCCAGCTCACCACTGGGGTACCCAAATGAGCAGTTCTTA.

This clonotype was detected many times. The chain combines TRBV28 with TRBJ2-5; TRBD2 matches 9 bases. This CDR3 spans 15 amino acids. CDR1 is MDHEN and CDR2 is SYDVKM in the germline V gene. V trimming: 3 bases; J trimming: 5 bases; junction bases outside the gene matches: 7. CDR3 protein: CASSLVGTSKETQYF. CDR3 sequence (DNA): TGTGCCAGCAGTTTGGTCGGGACTAGCAAGGAGACCCAGTACTTC. The entire variable domain, with the rest obtained from reference TRBV28 and TRBJ2-5, is as follows: DVKVTQSSRYLVKRTGEKVFLECVQDMDHENMFWYRQDPGLGLRLIYFSYDVKMKEKGDIPEGYSVSREKKERFSLILESASTNQTSMYLCASSLVGTSKETQYFGPGTRLLVL.

This clonotype was recorded at least ten times. The V and J genes are TRBV6-5 and TRBJ2-5, with TRBD1 matching 10 bases. After removal of 2 bases from V and 5 bases from J, the junction contained 11 bases not matched to a gene. The germline V gene encodes CDR1 MNHEY and CDR2 SVGAGI. The CDR3 is 17 residues long. CDR3 nucleotides: TGTGCCAGCAGTTACGGGACAGGGGCGAATCTCGGGGAGACCCAGTACTTC. It encodes CASSYGTGANLGETQYF.

This chain uses TRBV6-8 with TRBJ1-2, with 7 bases fitting TRBD1. Germline values: CDR1 MNHGY, CDR2 SAAAGT. There are 12 residues in the CDR3. The V segment lost 2 bases and the J segment 8 bases; nucleotides outside the gene matches: 2. CDR3 sequence (DNA): TGTGCCAGCAGTTACGGGACAGCCGGCTACACCTTC. This codes for CASSYGTAGYTF.

V usage is TRBV20-1 and J usage is TRBJ2-3, with TRBD2 as a possible D gene (5 bases). From germline, CDR1 is DFQATT and CDR2 SNEGSKA (reference sequence). Deletions cut 4 bases from V and 2 bases from J, with 22 bases between. The CDR3 runs to 17 residues. The chain's CDR3 is CSATSIGEQLDTDTQYF. CDR3 DNA: TGCAGTGCTACTAGCATCGGTGAACAGCTCGACACAGATACGCAGTATTTT.

About this clonotype: Since a much larger clone is just one base distant, this may be a read error. Written as DNA, the CDR3 is TGTGCCAGCAGCTTAGGGGACGACAGCATTGGGGATGAGCAGTTCTTC. Its translation: CASSLGDDSIGDEQFF. This rearrangement joins TRBV11-2 to TRBJ2-1; either TRBD1 or TRBD2 may fit D (5 bases each). The germline V gene encodes CDR1 SGHAT and CDR2 FQNNGV. V was cut by 1 base and J by 8 bases, with 18 bases left in between. CDR3 size: 16 residues.

The CDR3 region is CASRVGDSPLHF. The CDR3 coding sequence is TGTGCCAGTAGGGTAGGGGATTCACCCCTCCACTTT. The V and J genes are TRBV19 and TRBJ1-6; D possibly corresponds to TRBD1 (5 bases). There are 12 residues in the CDR3. Germline assignment: CDR1 LNHDA and CDR2 SQIVND (reference sequence). Trimming shortened V by 6 bases and J by 8 bases, and 8 bases separated the two germline ends.

As DNA, the CDR3 is TGTGCCATCAGTGAGTCCGTATATCCAGACGCGAACACCGGGGAGCTGTTTTTT. This translates into CAISESVYPDANTGELFF. V and J are TRBV10-3 and TRBJ2-2, with D uncertain. This CDR3 spans 18 amino acids. V lost 0 bases and J lost 0, with 14 bases in between. Germline V gene lookup returns CDR1 ENHRY and CDR2 SYGVKD.

The V and J genes are TRBV11-2 and TRBJ1-5; D might be TRBD1 (5 bases). V shed 9 bases and J shed 7 bases, with 16 bases lying between them. Germline V gene data show CDR1 as SGHAT and CDR2 as FQNNGV. CDR3 size: 13 residues. CDR3 protein: CASQWTKGQPQHF. CDR3 nucleotides: TGTGCCAGTCAGTGGACAAAGGGACAGCCCCAGCATTTT.

This clonotype was counted many times. This sequence joins TRBV7-8 and TRBJ1-5; TRBD1 matches at 7 bases. CDR1 SGHVS and CDR2 FQNEAQ come from the germline V gene. With V trimmed by 5 bases and J by 1 base, 5 bases remained unmatched. CDR3 length: 15 amino acids. CDR3 DNA sequence: TGTGCCAGCAGCAGCGGGACAGCGAGCAATCAGCCCCAGCATTTT. The encoded protein is CASSSGTASNQPQHF.

V and J are TRBV2 and TRBJ2-1, with 10 bases lining up with TRBD2. From germline, CDR1 is SNHLY and CDR2 FYNNEI. The V segment lost 4 bases and the J segment 7 bases; nucleotides outside the gene matches: 10. This CDR3 spans 16 amino acids. The CDR3 here is CASSVSSGGAQNEQFF. In DNA, the CDR3 is TGTGCCAGCAGTGTTTCCAGCGGGGGGGCGCAGAATGAGCAGTTCTTC.

This clonotype came up a few times. The chain uses TRBV5-4 and TRBJ2-1, with D perhaps matching TRBD2 (6 bases). The V gene's germline CDR1 is SGHNT and CDR2 YYREEE (reference sequence). The CDR3 length is 12 residues. Between the trimmed V and J ends, which lost 0 bases and 10 bases, there was a span of 8 bases. As DNA, the CDR3 is TGTGCCAGCAGCTTGGGACTAGGCGAGCAGTTCTTC. Its protein product is CASSLGLGEQFF. Full variable domain (outside the CDR3, taken from reference TRBV5-4 and TRBJ2-1): ETGVTQSPTHLIKTRGQQVTLRCSSQSGHNTVSWYQQALGQGPQFIFQYYREEENGRGNFPPRFSGLQFPNYSSELNVNALELDDSALYLCASSLGLGEQFFGPGTRLTVL.

This sequence joins TRBV4-2 and TRBJ1-3; D is perhaps TRBD1 (6 bases). V was shortened by 4 bases and J by 0 bases, with 13 bases between the two germline ends. Per germline, CDR1 LGHNA and CDR2 YNFKEQ. This CDR3 spans 16 amino acids. Here the CDR3 DNA reads TGTGCCAGCAGCCCCGGGGGGGCCCTCTCTGGAAACACCATATATTTT. It encodes CASSPGGALSGNTIYF.

Ten or more counts support this clonotype. The V and J genes are TRBV7-9 and TRBJ2-1; 13 nucleotides line up with TRBD2. Germline assignment: CDR1 SEHNR and CDR2 FQNEAQ (reference sequence). The V and J ends lost 5 bases and 2 bases, in that order; junction bases with no gene match: 12. The CDR3 has 19 residues. CDR3: CASSPRLAGGHSPYNEQFF. The DNA for the CDR3 is TGTGCCAGCAGCCCCCGACTAGCGGGGGGTCATAGTCCCTACAATGAGCAGTTCTTC.

The chain combines TRBV20-1 with TRBJ1-5; 10 nucleotides agree with TRBD1. V trimming: 1 base; J trimming: 6 bases; junction bases outside the gene matches: 9. CDR1 and CDR2 from the germline V gene are DFQATT and SNEGSKA (reference sequence). The CDR3 is made up of 16 amino acids. The CDR3 here is CSARVSGTGVFQPQHF. CDR3 DNA sequence: TGCAGTGCTAGAGTTTCCGGGACAGGGGTTTTTCAGCCCCAGCATTTT.

The CDR3 DNA is TGTGCCATCAGTCCGGGACCACAGTACCAAGAGACCCAGTACTTC. Its protein product is CAISPGPQYQETQYF. The chain joins TRBV10-3 to TRBJ2-5, with D perhaps given as TRBD1 or TRBD2 (5 bases each). Per germline, CDR1 ENHRY and CDR2 SYGVKD. With 5 bases removed from V and 0 bases from J, the gap between germline ends came to 13 bases. CDR3 length: 15 residues.

This chain uses TRBV7-8 with TRBJ1-1; no definite D call. Trimming pared 1 base from V and 1 base from J, leaving 13 bases between. In germline, CDR1 is SGHVS, CDR2 FQNEAQ. This CDR3 spans 16 amino acids. The CDR3 DNA is TGTGCCAGCAGCTTAGTCGCAGGCGTATCGAACACTGAAGCTTTCTTT. Translating it yields CASSLVAGVSNTEAFF.

This clonotype was seen only a few times. The chain carries TRBV2 and TRBJ2-5; 13 nucleotides match TRBD2. Germline V gene sequence: CDR1 SNHLY, CDR2 FYNNEI. This CDR3 has 17 residues. Germline trimming cut 6 bases from V and 3 bases from J; bases unmatched to any gene: 10. CDR3 amino acids: CASRTLSGLAGEETQYF. CDR3 nucleotides: TGTGCCAGCAGGACTCTCTCCGGACTAGCGGGGGAAGAGACCCAGTACTTC.

This clonotype was picked up a small number of times. The J gene is TRBJ1-3, the V gene TRBV2; D is unclear. Between the trimmed V and J ends, which lost 3 bases and 2 bases, there was a span of 11 bases. This CDR3 contains 15 residues. CDR1 and CDR2 (germline): SNHLY, FYNNEI. Here the CDR3 reads CASSESGGPGNTIYF. The CDR3 nucleotides are TGTGCCAGCAGTGAGTCAGGAGGCCCTGGAAACACCATATATTTT. The whole variable domain, remainder taken from reference TRBV2 and TRBJ1-3, is EPEVTQTPSHQVTQMGQEVILRCVPISNHLYFYWYRQILGQKVEFLVSFYNNEISEKSEIFDDQFSVERPDGSNFTLKIRSTKLEDSAMYFCASSESGGPGNTIYFGEGSWLTVV.

The gene calls are TRBV12-3 or TRBV12-4 and TRBJ1-5; 9 nucleotides line up with TRBD1. This CDR3 has 17 residues. V was pared by 5 bases and J by 3 bases, with 11 bases of the junction left unmatched. The CDR3 region is CASSHTMGQGVNQPQHF. CDR3 sequence (DNA): TGTGCCAGCAGTCATACAATGGGACAGGGTGTCAATCAGCCCCAGCATTTT.

The V gene is TRBV5-4, the J gene TRBJ2-2; 11 bases fit TRBD1. V lost 4 bases and J lost 5; bases outside the gene matches: 7. The CDR3 spans 16 residues. Per germline, CDR1 SGHNT and CDR2 YYREEE (reference sequence). The CDR3 sequence: CASSLGQGARTGELFF. The CDR3 nucleotides are TGTGCCAGCAGCCTCGGACAGGGGGCTCGGACCGGGGAGCTGTTTTTT.

The chain couples TRBV7-2 to TRBJ2-2, with 9 bases lining up with TRBD2. Germline V gene sequence: CDR1 SGHTA, CDR2 FQGNSA. The CDR3 extends over 16 amino acids. CDR3 sequence reads: CSNLLKRGAGSGELFF. The CDR3 nucleotides are TGTTCCAACCTACTAAAGCGGGGGGCGGGTTCCGGGGAGCTGTTTTTT.